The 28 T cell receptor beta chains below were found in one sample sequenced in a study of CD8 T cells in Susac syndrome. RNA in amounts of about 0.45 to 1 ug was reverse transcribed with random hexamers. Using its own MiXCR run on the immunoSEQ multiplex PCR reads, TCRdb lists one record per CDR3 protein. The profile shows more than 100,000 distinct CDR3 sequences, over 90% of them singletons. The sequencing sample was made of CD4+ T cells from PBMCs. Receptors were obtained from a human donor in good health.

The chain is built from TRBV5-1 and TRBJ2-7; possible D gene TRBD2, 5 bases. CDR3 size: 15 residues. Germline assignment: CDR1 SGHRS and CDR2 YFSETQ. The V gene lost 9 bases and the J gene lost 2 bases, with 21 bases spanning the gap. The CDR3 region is CATNTGGGSAYEQYF. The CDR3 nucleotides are TGCGCCACCAACACCGGCGGAGGTTCGGCCTACGAGCAGTACTTC.

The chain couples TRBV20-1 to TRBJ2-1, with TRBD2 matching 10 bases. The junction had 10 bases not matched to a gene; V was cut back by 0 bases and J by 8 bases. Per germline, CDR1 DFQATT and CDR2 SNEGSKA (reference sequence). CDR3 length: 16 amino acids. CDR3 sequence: CSARDLTSGWGHEQFF. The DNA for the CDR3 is TGCAGTGCTAGAGATCTGACTAGCGGGTGGGGTCATGAGCAGTTCTTC.

The CDR3 DNA is TGCAGTGCTAGCGTGGGGCCCACCACAAGCACAGATACGCAGTATTTT. It is translated as CSASVGPTTSTDTQYF. V is TRBV20-1 and J is TRBJ2-3; D might be TRBD1 (5 bases). The CDR3 is made up of 16 amino acids. Germline CDR1 reads DFQATT; CDR2 reads SNEGSKA (reference sequence). Trimming took 3 bases from V and 0 from J, leaving 16 bases between them.

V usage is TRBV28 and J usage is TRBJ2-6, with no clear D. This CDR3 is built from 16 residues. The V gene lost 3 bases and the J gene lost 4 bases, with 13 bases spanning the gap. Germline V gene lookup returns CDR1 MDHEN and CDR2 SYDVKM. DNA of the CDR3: TGTGCCAGCAGTTTTATCGGTGGCTCCGGGGCCAACGTCCTGACTTTC. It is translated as CASSFIGGSGANVLTF. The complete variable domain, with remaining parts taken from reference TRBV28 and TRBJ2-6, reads DVKVTQSSRYLVKRTGEKVFLECVQDMDHENMFWYRQDPGLGLRLIYFSYDVKMKEKGDIPEGYSVSREKKERFSLILESASTNQTSMYLCASSFIGGSGANVLTFGAGSRLTVL.

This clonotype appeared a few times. CDR3 DNA: TGTGCCAGCAGCCAAGTCGGAGGGGAGACTGAAGCTTTCTTT. This sequence encodes CASSQVGGETEAFF. The rearrangement joins TRBV3-1 to TRBJ1-1, with D possibly being TRBD1 (5 bases). V was clipped by 1 base and J by 5 bases, with 11 bases between them. The CDR3 contains 14 residues. Germline assignment: CDR1 LGHDT and CDR2 YNNKEL (reference sequence).

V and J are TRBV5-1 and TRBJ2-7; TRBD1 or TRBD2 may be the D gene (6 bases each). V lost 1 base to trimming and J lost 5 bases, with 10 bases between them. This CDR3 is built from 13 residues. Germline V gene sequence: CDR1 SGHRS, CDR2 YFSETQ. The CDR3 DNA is TGCGCCAGCAGCTTGACGGGGGCCCACGAGCAGTACTTC. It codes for CASSLTGAHEQYF.

CDR3 sequence (DNA): TGTGCCAGCAGATGGACCCCAACGACCACCGGGGAGCTGTTTTTT. This gives the protein CASRWTPTTTGELFF. The chain combines TRBV2 with TRBJ2-2; unclear D gene. This CDR3 contains 15 residues. Trimming pared 6 bases from V and 4 bases from J, leaving 15 bases between. The V gene's germline CDR1 is SNHLY and CDR2 FYNNEI.

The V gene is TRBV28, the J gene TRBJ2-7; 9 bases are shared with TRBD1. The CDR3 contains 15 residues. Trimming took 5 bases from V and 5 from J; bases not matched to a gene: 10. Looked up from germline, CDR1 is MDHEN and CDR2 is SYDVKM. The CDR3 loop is CASSLGQGRSHEQYF. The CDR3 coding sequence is TGTGCCAGCAGTCTGGGACAGGGAAGATCGCACGAGCAGTACTTC.

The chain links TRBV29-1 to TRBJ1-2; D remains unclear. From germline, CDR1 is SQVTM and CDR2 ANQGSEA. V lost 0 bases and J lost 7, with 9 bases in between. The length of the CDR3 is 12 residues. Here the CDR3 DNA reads TGCAGCGTTGAAGATCTTCGGCGTGGCTACACCTTC. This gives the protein CSVEDLRRGYTF. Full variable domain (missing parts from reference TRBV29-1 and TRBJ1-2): SAVISQKPSRDICQRGTSLTIQCQVDSQVTMMFWYRQQPGQSLTLIATANQGSEATYESGFVIDKFPISRPNLTFSTLTVSNMSPEDSSIYLCSVEDLRRGYTFGSGTRLTVV.

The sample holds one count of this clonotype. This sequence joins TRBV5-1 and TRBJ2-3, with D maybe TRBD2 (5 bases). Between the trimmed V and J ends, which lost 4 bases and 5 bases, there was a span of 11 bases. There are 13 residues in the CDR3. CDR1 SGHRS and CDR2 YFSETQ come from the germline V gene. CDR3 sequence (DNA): TGCGCCAGCAGCGCCATCGGGGTAGATACGCAGTATTTT. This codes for CASSAIGVDTQYF.

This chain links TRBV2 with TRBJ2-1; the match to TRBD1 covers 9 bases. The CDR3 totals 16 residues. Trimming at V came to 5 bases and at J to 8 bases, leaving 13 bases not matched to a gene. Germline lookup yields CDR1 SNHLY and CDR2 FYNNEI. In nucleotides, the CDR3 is TGTGCCAGCAGTCCACGTCCCGGGACAGGGATCGATGAGCAGTTCTTC. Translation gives CASSPRPGTGIDEQFF.

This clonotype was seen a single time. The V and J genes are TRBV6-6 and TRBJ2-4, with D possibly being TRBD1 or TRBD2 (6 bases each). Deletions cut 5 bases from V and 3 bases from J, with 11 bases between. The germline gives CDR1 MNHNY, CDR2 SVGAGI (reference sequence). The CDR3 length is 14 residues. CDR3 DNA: TGTGCCAGCAGTGGTGGGGGGCGCAAAAACATTCAGTACTTC. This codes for CASSGGGRKNIQYF.

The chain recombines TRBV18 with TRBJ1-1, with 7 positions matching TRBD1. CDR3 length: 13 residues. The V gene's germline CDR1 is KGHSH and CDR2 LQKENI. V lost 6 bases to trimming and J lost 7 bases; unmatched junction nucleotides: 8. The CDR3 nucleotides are TGTGCCAGCTCCGGACAGGAACAACTTGAAGCTTTCTTT. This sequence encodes CASSGQEQLEAFF.

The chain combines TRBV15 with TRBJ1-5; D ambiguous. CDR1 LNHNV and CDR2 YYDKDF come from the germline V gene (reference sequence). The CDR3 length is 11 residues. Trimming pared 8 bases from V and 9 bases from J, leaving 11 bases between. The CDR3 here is CATSTRGPQHF. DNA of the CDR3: TGTGCCACCTCGACTCGGGGGCCCCAGCATTTT.

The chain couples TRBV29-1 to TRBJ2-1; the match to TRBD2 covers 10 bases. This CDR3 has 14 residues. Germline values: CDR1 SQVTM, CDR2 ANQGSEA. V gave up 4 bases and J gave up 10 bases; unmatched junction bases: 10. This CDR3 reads CSVVPSGSIGEQFF. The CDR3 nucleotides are TGCAGCGTTGTTCCTAGCGGGAGCATCGGCGAGCAGTTCTTC.

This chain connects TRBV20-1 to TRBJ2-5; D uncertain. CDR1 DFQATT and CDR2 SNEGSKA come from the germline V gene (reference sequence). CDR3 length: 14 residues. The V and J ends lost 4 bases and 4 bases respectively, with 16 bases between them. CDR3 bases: TGCAGTGCTACCGACATAGGACGGAGAGAGACCCAGTACTTC. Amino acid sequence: CSATDIGRRETQYF.

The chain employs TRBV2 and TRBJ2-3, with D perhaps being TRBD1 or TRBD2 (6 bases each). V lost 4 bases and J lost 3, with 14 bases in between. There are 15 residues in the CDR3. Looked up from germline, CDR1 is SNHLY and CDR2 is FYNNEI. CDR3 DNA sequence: TGTGCCAGCAGTGCGGGGGCGGCGGGGACAGATACGCAGTATTTT. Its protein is CASSAGAAGTDTQYF.

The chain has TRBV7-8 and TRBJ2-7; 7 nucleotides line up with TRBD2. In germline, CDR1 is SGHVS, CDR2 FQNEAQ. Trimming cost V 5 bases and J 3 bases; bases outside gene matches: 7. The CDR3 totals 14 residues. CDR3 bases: TGTGCCAGCAGCACCCTAGCGGCCGGCTACGAGCAGTACTTC. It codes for CASSTLAAGYEQYF. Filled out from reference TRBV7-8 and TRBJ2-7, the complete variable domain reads GAGVSQSPRYKVAKRGQDVALRCDPISGHVSLFWYQQALGQGPEFLTYFQNEAQLDKSGLPSDRFFAERPEGSVSTLKIQRTQQEDSAVYLCASSTLAAGYEQYFGPGTRLTVT.

The CDR3 coding sequence is TGTGCCAGCAACGGGTTAGGGGAGACCCAGTACTTC. As protein: CASNGLGETQYF. V and J are TRBV12-3 or TRBV12-4 and TRBJ2-5; no clear D. The CDR3 is made up of 12 amino acids. Trimming took 7 bases from V and 5 from J, leaving 11 bases between them.

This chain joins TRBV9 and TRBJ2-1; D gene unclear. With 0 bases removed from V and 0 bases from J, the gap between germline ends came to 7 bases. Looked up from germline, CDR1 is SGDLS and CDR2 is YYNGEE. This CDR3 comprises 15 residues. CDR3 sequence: CASSVDGNSYNEQFF. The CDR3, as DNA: TGTGCCAGCAGCGTAGATGGGAACTCCTACAATGAGCAGTTCTTC.

The CDR3: CACQRAMNTEAFF. The CDR3 DNA sequence: TGTGCCTGCCAGCGGGCGATGAACACTGAAGCTTTCTTT. The V gene is TRBV30, the J gene TRBJ1-1; D not resolved. From germline, CDR1 is GTSNPN and CDR2 SVGIG (reference sequence). V shed 6 bases and J shed 0 bases, with 11 bases lying between them. The CDR3 contains 13 residues.

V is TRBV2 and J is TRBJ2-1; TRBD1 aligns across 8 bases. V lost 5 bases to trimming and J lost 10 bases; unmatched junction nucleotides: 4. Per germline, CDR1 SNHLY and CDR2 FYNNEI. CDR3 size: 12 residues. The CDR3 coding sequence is TGTGCCAGCAGTCAGGGGGCTTCCGAGCAGTTCTTC. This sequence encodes CASSQGASEQFF.

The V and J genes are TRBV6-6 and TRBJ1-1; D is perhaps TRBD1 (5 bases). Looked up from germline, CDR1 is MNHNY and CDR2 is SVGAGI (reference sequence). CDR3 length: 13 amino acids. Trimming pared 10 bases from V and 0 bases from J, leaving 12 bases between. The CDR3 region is CATGAIVNTEAFF. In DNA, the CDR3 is TGTGCCACCGGGGCAATTGTGAACACTGAAGCTTTCTTT.

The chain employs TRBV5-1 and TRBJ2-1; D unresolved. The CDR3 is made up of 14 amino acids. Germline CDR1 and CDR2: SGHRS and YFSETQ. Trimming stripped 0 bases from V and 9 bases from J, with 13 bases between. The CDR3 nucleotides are TGCGCCAGCAGCTTGGCGGGTCAGTGGGGTGAGCAGTTCTTC. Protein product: CASSLAGQWGEQFF.

The CDR3 DNA reads TGTGCCAGCAGCGGGACGGGAGGGACCTACGAGCAGTACTTC. As protein: CASSGTGGTYEQYF. The chain combines TRBV5-6 with TRBJ2-7; 8 nucleotides match TRBD2. V lost 4 bases and J lost 2; bases outside the gene matches: 5. This CDR3 comprises 14 residues. Germline assignment: CDR1 SGHDT and CDR2 YYEEEE.

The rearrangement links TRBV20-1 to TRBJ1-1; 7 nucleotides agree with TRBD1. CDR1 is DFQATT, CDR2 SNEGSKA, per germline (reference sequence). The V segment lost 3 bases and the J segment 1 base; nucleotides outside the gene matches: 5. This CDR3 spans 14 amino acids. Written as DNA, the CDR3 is TGCAGTGCTAGCCGCAGGGGGAGGAACACTGAAGCTTTCTTT. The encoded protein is CSASRRGRNTEAFF.

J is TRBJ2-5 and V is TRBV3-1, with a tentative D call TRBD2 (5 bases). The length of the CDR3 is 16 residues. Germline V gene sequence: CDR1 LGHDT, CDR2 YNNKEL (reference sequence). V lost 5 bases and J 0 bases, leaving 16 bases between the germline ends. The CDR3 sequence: CASSYFRSGYQETQYF. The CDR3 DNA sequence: TGTGCCAGCAGCTACTTTAGGTCGGGGTACCAAGAGACCCAGTACTTC.

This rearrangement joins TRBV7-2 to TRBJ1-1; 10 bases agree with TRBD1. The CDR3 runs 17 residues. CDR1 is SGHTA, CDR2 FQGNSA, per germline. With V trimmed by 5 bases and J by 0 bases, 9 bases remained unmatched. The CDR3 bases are TGTGCCAGCAGCGAACTGGACAGGGGGAAGATGAACACTGAAGCTTTCTTT. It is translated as CASSELDRGKMNTEAFF.